The 4 T cell receptor beta chains presented below share a single source sample, sequenced in a study of blood T cell repertoires in COVID-19. Here immunoSEQ multiplex PCR was the method, and the copy in TCRdb shows in-frame clones only, minus some. Counted here are hundreds of thousands of clones, roughly 89% occurring once; the ten biggest clones make up under 1.1%. Sequenced sample: peripheral blood. The source of these receptors is a middle-aged woman with COVID-19, enrolled during active disease.

The genes are TRBV19 and TRBJ1-6, with D perhaps matching TRBD1 (5 bases). The CDR3 loop spans 15 amino acids. Deletions cut 2 bases from V and 6 bases from J, with 11 bases between. Germline lookup yields CDR1 LNHDA and CDR2 SQIVND (reference sequence). The CDR3 coding sequence is TGTGCCAGTAGTATAAATACAGGCGTTAATTCACCCCTCCACTTT. It specifies CASSINTGVNSPLHF.

This rearrangement joins TRBV5-6 to TRBJ1-2, with D unclear. CDR1 is SGHDT and CDR2 is YYEEEE in the germline V gene. V dropped 6 bases and J dropped 4 bases, with 22 bases sitting between them. The CDR3 extends over 16 amino acids. CDR3 sequence (DNA): TGTGCCAGCACCTTACCCGGAGGCGCGGCTGCCTATGGCTACACCTTC. It encodes CASTLPGGAAAYGYTF.

The chain is built from TRBV7-2 and TRBJ1-2, with D possibly being TRBD1 (6 bases). Germline CDR1 is SGHTA and CDR2 is FQGNSA. The CDR3 totals 14 residues. V was clipped by 2 bases and J by 8 bases, with 15 bases between them. This CDR3 is CASSLMTGSNGYTF. The CDR3 coding sequence is TGTGCCAGCAGCTTAATGACAGGCTCTAACGGCTACACCTTC.

The chain links TRBV5-4 to TRBJ1-4; 7 bases match TRBD1. The V gene's germline CDR1 is SGHNT and CDR2 YYREEE (reference sequence). Trimming at V came to 8 bases and at J to 2 bases, leaving 6 bases not matched to a gene. The CDR3 is 14 amino acids. The chain's CDR3 is CASGIGGTNEKLFF. DNA for the CDR3: TGTGCCAGTGGAATAGGGGGCACTAATGAAAAACTGTTTTTT.